These T cell receptor beta chains were read from a single sample in a study of naive and memory T cell subsets. TCRdb called the UMI-ligation and nested PCR reads again in MiXCR, with one record for every CDR3 protein. The sample holds approximately 20,000 distinct CDR3 sequences; less than 9.5% are singletons and the top ten take approximately 6.2%. The input for sequencing was skin, taken from a tuberculin skin test site. Source of these receptors: an adult in good health. CDR3s include the opening cysteine and the closing phenylalanine or tryptophan. D genes are given only for firm matches. Some rows have no size entry. The others give once, few or many, or a class for an expanded clone.

cdr3_nt: TGCGCCAGCAGGAGGGTAGCGAGTCAAGAGACCCAGTACTTC
cdr3_aa: CASRRVASQETQYF
v_call: TRBV5-1
clone_size: many
j_call: TRBJ2-5
d_call: -
cdr3_length: 14

cdr3_nt: TGCAGTGCTAGAAACGTCGGAGGGCGGGGGAGCACAGATACGCAGTATTTT
cdr3_aa: CSARNVGGRGSTDTQYF
v_call: TRBV20-1
clone_size: many
j_call: TRBJ2-3
d_call: TRBD2
cdr3_length: 17

cdr3_nt: TGTGCCAGCAGCTTAGGAGAAGGACAGCGCAATCAGCCCCAGCATTTT
cdr3_aa: CASSLGEGQRNQPQHF
v_call: TRBV7-6
clone_size: many
j_call: TRBJ1-5
d_call: -
cdr3_length: 16

cdr3_nt: TGTGCCAGCAGCCATTCAGGGAGGCCTGATCAGCCCCAGCATTTT
cdr3_aa: CASSHSGRPDQPQHF
v_call: TRBV4-2
clone_size: many
j_call: TRBJ1-5
d_call: -
cdr3_length: 15

cdr3_nt: TGTGCCAGCAGTTTTAGGGGACAGGGGCGTGCCGGGGAGCTGTTTTTT
cdr3_aa: CASSFRGQGRAGELFF
v_call: TRBV12-3/TRBV12-4
clone_size: many
j_call: TRBJ2-2
d_call: TRBD1
cdr3_length: 16

cdr3_nt: TGTGCCGCGGGGCAGTGGTACGAGCAGTACTTC
cdr3_aa: CAAGQWYEQYF
v_call: TRBV27
clone_size: -
j_call: TRBJ2-7
d_call: -
cdr3_length: 11

cdr3_nt: TGTGCCAGCAGTTTATCCCCGGGGCATCAGCCCCAGCATTTT
cdr3_aa: CASSLSPGHQPQHF
v_call: TRBV27
clone_size: many
j_call: TRBJ1-5
d_call: -
cdr3_length: 14

cdr3_nt: TGTGCCAGCAGCGTAAACACCGTGAGCTCCTACAATGAGCAGTTCTTC
cdr3_aa: CASSVNTVSSYNEQFF
v_call: TRBV13
clone_size: many
j_call: TRBJ2-1
d_call: -
cdr3_length: 16

cdr3_nt: TGTGCCCGAAGCCAGACAGGTTTTTCACCCCTCCACTTT
cdr3_aa: CARSQTGFSPLHF
v_call: TRBV2
clone_size: -
j_call: TRBJ1-6
d_call: -
cdr3_length: 13

cdr3_nt: TGTGCCAGCAGTTACTCGGCTAGCGGATTGGGGGAGCTGTTTTTT
cdr3_aa: CASSYSASGLGELFF
v_call: TRBV6-5
clone_size: many
j_call: TRBJ2-2
d_call: TRBD2
cdr3_length: 15

cdr3_nt: TGCAGCGTCGGACAGGGTCCTAACTATGGCTACACCTTC
cdr3_aa: CSVGQGPNYGYTF
v_call: TRBV29-1
clone_size: few
j_call: TRBJ1-2
d_call: TRBD1
cdr3_length: 13

cdr3_nt: TGTGCCAGCAGTTACCGGGCTAGCGGGCCTGATACGCAGTATTTT
cdr3_aa: CASSYRASGPDTQYF
v_call: TRBV6-6
clone_size: medium-sized
j_call: TRBJ2-3
d_call: TRBD2
cdr3_length: 15

cdr3_nt: TGCGCCAGCAGCTTGGCAGGGAACTATGGCTACACCTTC
cdr3_aa: CASSLAGNYGYTF
v_call: TRBV5-1
clone_size: few
j_call: TRBJ1-2
d_call: -
cdr3_length: 13

cdr3_nt: TGCGCCAGCAGCTCCATTAGCGGAAACACCGGGGAGCTGTTTTTT
cdr3_aa: CASSSISGNTGELFF
v_call: TRBV5-1
clone_size: -
j_call: TRBJ2-2
d_call: -
cdr3_length: 15

cdr3_nt: TGTGCCAGCAGCTTAGGACTAGCCGGGGAGCTGTTTTTT
cdr3_aa: CASSLGLAGELFF
v_call: TRBV7-6
clone_size: many
j_call: TRBJ2-2
d_call: -
cdr3_length: 13

cdr3_nt: TGCAGTGCTAGAGAATTCAGGGGAAACACCGGGGAGCTGTTTTTT
cdr3_aa: CSAREFRGNTGELFF
v_call: TRBV20-1
clone_size: -
j_call: TRBJ2-2
d_call: -
cdr3_length: 15

cdr3_nt: TGTGCCAGCAGTGACTCGAAAAACTCTGGGGCCAACGTCCTGACTTTC
cdr3_aa: CASSDSKNSGANVLTF
v_call: TRBV6-4
clone_size: many
j_call: TRBJ2-6
d_call: -
cdr3_length: 16

cdr3_nt: TGTGCCAGTAGTATAGCAGGACGGAACACAGATACGCAGTATTTT
cdr3_aa: CASSIAGRNTDTQYF
v_call: TRBV19
clone_size: -
j_call: TRBJ2-3
d_call: -
cdr3_length: 15

cdr3_nt: TGTGCCAGCAGCTTGGCCGGGACAGAGAATTCACCCCTCCACTTT
cdr3_aa: CASSLAGTENSPLHF
v_call: TRBV5-5
clone_size: many
j_call: TRBJ1-6
d_call: TRBD1
cdr3_length: 15

cdr3_nt: TGCAGTGCTAGAGGGCGGGACGTGTTCTCCAATGAGCAGTTCTTC
cdr3_aa: CSARGRDVFSNEQFF
v_call: TRBV20-1
clone_size: medium-sized
j_call: TRBJ2-1
d_call: -
cdr3_length: 15

cdr3_nt: TGCGCCAGCAGCCAAAAGCAGTTCTTC
cdr3_aa: CASSQKQFF
v_call: TRBV4-3
clone_size: -
j_call: TRBJ2-1
d_call: -
cdr3_length: 9

cdr3_nt: TGTGCCAGCAGACTCCCGGAGGGAAAACTGTTTTTT
cdr3_aa: CASRLPEGKLFF
v_call: TRBV7-9
clone_size: many
j_call: TRBJ1-4
d_call: -
cdr3_length: 12

cdr3_nt: TGCGCCAGCAGCCCGTACAGGGGGCAAGGTGAAAAACTGTTTTTT
cdr3_aa: CASSPYRGQGEKLFF
v_call: TRBV5-1
clone_size: few
j_call: TRBJ1-4
d_call: TRBD1
cdr3_length: 15

cdr3_nt: TGCGCCAGCAGCCAAAGGGGACTGAGCACAGATACGCAGTATTTT
cdr3_aa: CASSQRGLSTDTQYF
v_call: TRBV4-3
clone_size: many
j_call: TRBJ2-3
d_call: -
cdr3_length: 15

cdr3_nt: TGTGCCAGCAGTTTGGGACACCGGTACGAGCAGTACTTC
cdr3_aa: CASSLGHRYEQYF
v_call: TRBV27
clone_size: many
j_call: TRBJ2-7
d_call: -
cdr3_length: 13

cdr3_nt: TGTGCCAGCAGTTATAGCGGGGGCGGGAATGAGCAGTTCTTC
cdr3_aa: CASSYSGGGNEQFF
v_call: TRBV6-2/TRBV6-3
clone_size: -
j_call: TRBJ2-1
d_call: TRBD2
cdr3_length: 14

cdr3_nt: TGTGCCAGCAGCTCGACTAGCGGGTCCTCCTACGAGCAGTACTTC
cdr3_aa: CASSSTSGSSYEQYF
v_call: TRBV7-8
clone_size: few
j_call: TRBJ2-7
d_call: TRBD2
cdr3_length: 15

cdr3_nt: TGCGCCAGCAGCTTGGGCCACCGGGACAAGAACACCGGGGAGCTGTTTTTT
cdr3_aa: CASSLGHRDKNTGELFF
v_call: TRBV5-1
clone_size: few
j_call: TRBJ2-2
d_call: -
cdr3_length: 17

cdr3_nt: TGCGCCAGCAGCCCGTCCTGGCCGACTAACTATGGCTACACCTTC
cdr3_aa: CASSPSWPTNYGYTF
v_call: TRBV5-1
clone_size: many
j_call: TRBJ1-2
d_call: -
cdr3_length: 15

cdr3_nt: TGTGCCAGCAGCCAAGTCCCCGGGATTTCGGAAGAGCAGTACTTC
cdr3_aa: CASSQVPGISEEQYF
v_call: TRBV4-2
clone_size: few
j_call: TRBJ2-7
d_call: -
cdr3_length: 15

cdr3_nt: TGCGCCAGCACCCAGGGGGCATTCAACTATGGCTACACCTTC
cdr3_aa: CASTQGAFNYGYTF
v_call: TRBV10-2
clone_size: -
j_call: TRBJ1-2
d_call: TRBD1
cdr3_length: 14

cdr3_nt: TGTGCCAGCAGACTAGCGGGCGGCTGGGAGCAGTACTTC
cdr3_aa: CASRLAGGWEQYF
v_call: TRBV6-5
clone_size: few
j_call: TRBJ2-7
d_call: TRBD2
cdr3_length: 13

cdr3_nt: TGTGCCAGCTCACCACAGGCGGGGGGGCAAGATACGCAGTATTTT
cdr3_aa: CASSPQAGGQDTQYF
v_call: TRBV18
clone_size: many
j_call: TRBJ2-3
d_call: TRBD2
cdr3_length: 15

cdr3_nt: TGCAGCGTTGAGGGGACTAGCGGGAGATCCGGCTACGAGCAGTACTTC
cdr3_aa: CSVEGTSGRSGYEQYF
v_call: TRBV29-1
clone_size: many
j_call: TRBJ2-7
d_call: TRBD2
cdr3_length: 16

cdr3_nt: TGTGCCAGCTCACCCTGGGCTAGCGGGAGCAATGAGCAGTTCTTC
cdr3_aa: CASSPWASGSNEQFF
v_call: TRBV18
clone_size: -
j_call: TRBJ2-1
d_call: TRBD2
cdr3_length: 15

cdr3_nt: TGCGCCAAGGTTTTTCGCGCGAACACCGGGGAGCTGTTTTTT
cdr3_aa: CAKVFRANTGELFF
v_call: TRBV5-1
clone_size: many
j_call: TRBJ2-2
d_call: -
cdr3_length: 14

cdr3_nt: TGCGCTACAGCAGCTAGACAGGGAGCCTACGAGCAGTACTTC
cdr3_aa: CATAARQGAYEQYF
v_call: TRBV5-1
clone_size: many
j_call: TRBJ2-7
d_call: TRBD1
cdr3_length: 14

cdr3_nt: TGTGCCAGCAGCGGGACAGGGTGGGGGGATGGCTACACCTTC
cdr3_aa: CASSGTGWGDGYTF
v_call: TRBV12-3/TRBV12-4
clone_size: medium-sized
j_call: TRBJ1-2
d_call: TRBD1
cdr3_length: 14

cdr3_nt: TGTGCCAGCAGCCCGCCGTTGGTAGGGGAAGAGACCCAGTACTTC
cdr3_aa: CASSPPLVGEETQYF
v_call: TRBV7-9
clone_size: -
j_call: TRBJ2-5
d_call: -
cdr3_length: 15

cdr3_nt: TGTGCCAGCAGCTTAGGATGGGAAGGAGAGCCTCCTGGAAACACCATATATTTT
cdr3_aa: CASSLGWEGEPPGNTIYF
v_call: TRBV7-9
clone_size: -
j_call: TRBJ1-3
d_call: -
cdr3_length: 18

cdr3_nt: TGTGCCAGCAGCTTATTTCCTAGCTCCTACAATGAGCAGTTCTTC
cdr3_aa: CASSLFPSSYNEQFF
v_call: TRBV7-2
clone_size: -
j_call: TRBJ2-1
d_call: -
cdr3_length: 15

cdr3_nt: TGTGCCAGCCATGGACTAGCGGGAGGTTCCTACAATGAGCAGTTCTTC
cdr3_aa: CASHGLAGGSYNEQFF
v_call: TRBV6-1
clone_size: -
j_call: TRBJ2-1
d_call: TRBD2
cdr3_length: 16

cdr3_nt: TGTGCCAGCAGCTTGGCGGGGACTAGCGGAATGGAGCATGAGCAGTTCTTC
cdr3_aa: CASSLAGTSGMEHEQFF
v_call: TRBV5-6
clone_size: few
j_call: TRBJ2-1
d_call: TRBD2
cdr3_length: 17

cdr3_nt: TGTGCCAGCAGTACTGGACAGTCTTACTATGGCGACACCTTC
cdr3_aa: CASSTGQSYYGDTF
v_call: TRBV6-5
clone_size: -
j_call: TRBJ1-2
d_call: -
cdr3_length: 14

cdr3_nt: TGTGCCAGCAGCTCCCTTGGGGCGGGCGCGCGGGAGCAGTACTTC
cdr3_aa: CASSSLGAGAREQYF
v_call: TRBV7-9
clone_size: -
j_call: TRBJ2-7
d_call: -
cdr3_length: 15

cdr3_nt: TGTGCCAGCAGCCCCCGGACAGGGACTGAAGCTTTCTTT
cdr3_aa: CASSPRTGTEAFF
v_call: TRBV11-2
clone_size: -
j_call: TRBJ1-1
d_call: TRBD1
cdr3_length: 13

cdr3_nt: TGTGCCAGCAGGTTGCAAGGTGCGGGGGTAAATCAGCCCCAGCATTTT
cdr3_aa: CASRLQGAGVNQPQHF
v_call: TRBV2
clone_size: -
j_call: TRBJ1-5
d_call: -
cdr3_length: 16

cdr3_nt: TGTGCCAGCGGGGGGGACAGAAACAATCAGCCCCAGCATTTT
cdr3_aa: CASGGDRNNQPQHF
v_call: TRBV12-3/TRBV12-4
clone_size: many
j_call: TRBJ1-5
d_call: TRBD1
cdr3_length: 14

cdr3_nt: TGCGCCAGCAGCCAAAACGCGGGCACTGAAGCTTTCTTT
cdr3_aa: CASSQNAGTEAFF
v_call: TRBV4-1
clone_size: few
j_call: TRBJ1-1
d_call: -
cdr3_length: 13

cdr3_nt: TGCAGTGCTAGAGTGGGGCTCCAAGATCAGCCCCAGCATTTT
cdr3_aa: CSARVGLQDQPQHF
v_call: TRBV20-1
clone_size: few
j_call: TRBJ1-5
d_call: -
cdr3_length: 14

cdr3_nt: TGTGCCAGCAGAGTAGCGGGAGTCGACGAGCAGTACTTC
cdr3_aa: CASRVAGVDEQYF
v_call: TRBV6-5
clone_size: many
j_call: TRBJ2-7
d_call: TRBD2
cdr3_length: 13

cdr3_nt: TGTGCCAGCAGTGACGGACAGGGGCCGTACGAGCAGTACTTC
cdr3_aa: CASSDGQGPYEQYF
v_call: TRBV6-6
clone_size: few
j_call: TRBJ2-7
d_call: TRBD1
cdr3_length: 14

cdr3_nt: TGCAGTGCTAGAAGACTAGCGGGAGTGCTCGAGCAGTACTTC
cdr3_aa: CSARRLAGVLEQYF
v_call: TRBV20-1
clone_size: -
j_call: TRBJ2-7
d_call: TRBD2
cdr3_length: 14

cdr3_nt: TGTGCCAGCTACTGTTGGACAGCCAGGGAGGGCACAGATACGCAGTATTTT
cdr3_aa: CASYCWTAREGTDTQYF
v_call: TRBV6-5
clone_size: many
j_call: TRBJ2-3
d_call: -
cdr3_length: 17

cdr3_nt: TGTGCCAGCTCACCGGCGTTCAGGGGATCTTTCGAGCAGTACTTC
cdr3_aa: CASSPAFRGSFEQYF
v_call: TRBV18
clone_size: many
j_call: TRBJ2-7
d_call: -
cdr3_length: 15

cdr3_nt: TGCAGCGTTGAAGGCAGGGGGCTCAACTATGGCTACACCTTC
cdr3_aa: CSVEGRGLNYGYTF
v_call: TRBV29-1
clone_size: -
j_call: TRBJ1-2
d_call: TRBD1
cdr3_length: 14

cdr3_nt: TGTGCCAGCAGTGAAGTTGTCGGGGTTAAAAGCAATCAGCCCCAGCATTTT
cdr3_aa: CASSEVVGVKSNQPQHF
v_call: TRBV6-1
clone_size: few
j_call: TRBJ1-5
d_call: -
cdr3_length: 17

cdr3_nt: TGTGCCAGCAGTTCGATCGGACAGGGACGGAGGGAGCAGTACTTC
cdr3_aa: CASSSIGQGRREQYF
v_call: TRBV28
clone_size: few
j_call: TRBJ2-7
d_call: TRBD1
cdr3_length: 15

cdr3_nt: TGTGCCAGCAGCTTTTGGGGCTGGTCGGATTCACCCCTCCACTTT
cdr3_aa: CASSFWGWSDSPLHF
v_call: TRBV7-2
clone_size: many
j_call: TRBJ1-6
d_call: -
cdr3_length: 15